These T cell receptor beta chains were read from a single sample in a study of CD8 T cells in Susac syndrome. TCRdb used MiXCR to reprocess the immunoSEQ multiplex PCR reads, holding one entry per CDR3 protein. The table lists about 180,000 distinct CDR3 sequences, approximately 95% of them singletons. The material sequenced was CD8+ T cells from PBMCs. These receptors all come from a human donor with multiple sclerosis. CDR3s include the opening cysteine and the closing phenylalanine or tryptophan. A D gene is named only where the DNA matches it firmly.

CDR3 DNA: TGCGCCAGCAGCCAAGCAACAGGGAACGAGCAGTACTTC; CDR3 protein: CASSQATGNEQYF; J gene: TRBJ2-7; V gene: TRBV4-1; D gene: NA
CDR3 DNA: TGCAGCGTTGTTCCCGACAGACACAATGAGCAGTTCTTC; CDR3 protein: CSVVPDRHNEQFF; J gene: TRBJ2-1; V gene: TRBV29-1; D gene: NA
CDR3 DNA: TGCGCCAGCAGCCCGGGGCAGGGGGCCTACAATGAGCAGTTCTTC; CDR3 protein: CASSPGQGAYNEQFF; J gene: TRBJ2-1; V gene: TRBV5-1; D gene: TRBD1
CDR3 DNA: TGCAGCGTGGAGACAGGGGACGAATACGAGCAGTACTTC; CDR3 protein: CSVETGDEYEQYF; J gene: TRBJ2-7; V gene: TRBV29-1; D gene: TRBD1
CDR3 DNA: TGTGCCAGCAGCGTAGCCGGGACTAACTCCTACGAGCAGTACTTC; CDR3 protein: CASSVAGTNSYEQYF; J gene: TRBJ2-7; V gene: TRBV9; D gene: TRBD2
CDR3 DNA: TGTGCCAGCAGGGTGAACACTGAAGCTTTCTTT; CDR3 protein: CASRVNTEAFF; J gene: TRBJ1-1; V gene: TRBV28; D gene: NA
CDR3 DNA: TGTGCCTGGAGTCACCAGGGTAATCAGCCCCAGCATTTT; CDR3 protein: CAWSHQGNQPQHF; J gene: TRBJ1-5; V gene: TRBV30; D gene: NA
CDR3 DNA: TGTGCCACCAGCAGAGATGGCCTTGAGCAAGAGACCCAGTACTTC; CDR3 protein: CATSRDGLEQETQYF; J gene: TRBJ2-5; V gene: TRBV15; D gene: NA
CDR3 DNA: TGCGCCAGCAGCTTCACAGGGGTTGGGGCCAACGTCCTGACTTTC; CDR3 protein: CASSFTGVGANVLTF; J gene: TRBJ2-6; V gene: TRBV5-1; D gene: TRBD1
CDR3 DNA: TGTGCTACGGGACGGAACTATGGCTACACCTTC; CDR3 protein: CATGRNYGYTF; J gene: TRBJ1-2; V gene: TRBV6-5; D gene: NA
CDR3 DNA: TGCAGCGCCTTGGGCTCAGGGGTAGATCAGCCCCAGCATTTT; CDR3 protein: CSALGSGVDQPQHF; J gene: TRBJ1-5; V gene: TRBV29-1; D gene: NA
CDR3 DNA: TGTGCCAGCAGAAATGGCAACACTGAAGCTTTCTTT; CDR3 protein: CASRNGNTEAFF; J gene: TRBJ1-1; V gene: TRBV7-6; D gene: NA
CDR3 DNA: TGTGCCTGGAGTGTACTTTCTGGCTACGAGCAGTACTTC; CDR3 protein: CAWSVLSGYEQYF; J gene: TRBJ2-7; V gene: TRBV30; D gene: NA
CDR3 DNA: TGCAGCGCCGAGGTGAACACTGAAGCTTTCTTT; CDR3 protein: CSAEVNTEAFF; J gene: TRBJ1-1; V gene: TRBV29-1; D gene: NA
CDR3 DNA: TGTGCCAGCAGCCCGCTTAGAGAGGATGAGCAGTTCTTC; CDR3 protein: CASSPLREDEQFF; J gene: TRBJ2-1; V gene: TRBV3-1; D gene: NA
CDR3 DNA: TGCGCCAGCAGTCACGGGACAGGGATGAACACTGAAGCTTTCTTT; CDR3 protein: CASSHGTGMNTEAFF; J gene: TRBJ1-1; V gene: TRBV5-1; D gene: TRBD1
CDR3 DNA: TGCAGCGTTGAAGGACTAGCGGGAAAGAGCTCCTACAATGAGCAGTTCTTC; CDR3 protein: CSVEGLAGKSSYNEQFF; J gene: TRBJ2-1; V gene: TRBV29-1; D gene: TRBD2
CDR3 DNA: TGTGCCAGCAGCCCGACAGGGGAAAGCCAAGAGACCCAGTACTTC; CDR3 protein: CASSPTGESQETQYF; J gene: TRBJ2-5; V gene: TRBV7-3; D gene: TRBD1
CDR3 DNA: TGTGCCACCAGCAGTCTAGGCCCTCCGAACACCGGGGAGCTGTTTTTT; CDR3 protein: CATSSLGPPNTGELFF; J gene: TRBJ2-2; V gene: TRBV15; D gene: NA
CDR3 DNA: TGTGCCAGCGGCAGGGGTACAATGAACACTGAAGCTTTCTTT; CDR3 protein: CASGRGTMNTEAFF; J gene: TRBJ1-1; V gene: TRBV6-1; D gene: NA
CDR3 DNA: TGTGCCACGGGTGGGGTAATGAACACTGAAGCTTTCTTT; CDR3 protein: CATGGVMNTEAFF; J gene: TRBJ1-1; V gene: TRBV12-5; D gene: NA
CDR3 DNA: TGCAGCGTTGACAGGACTAGCGGTAATGAGCAGTTCTTC; CDR3 protein: CSVDRTSGNEQFF; J gene: TRBJ2-1; V gene: TRBV29-1; D gene: TRBD2
CDR3 DNA: TGTGCCATCATCGGACAGGGACGTGACTATGGCTACACCTTC; CDR3 protein: CAIIGQGRDYGYTF; J gene: TRBJ1-2; V gene: TRBV2; D gene: TRBD1
CDR3 DNA: TGTGCCAGCAGCTCCAGGACAGGGGCCCACGAGCAGTACTTC; CDR3 protein: CASSSRTGAHEQYF; J gene: TRBJ2-7; V gene: TRBV13; D gene: TRBD1
CDR3 DNA: TGTGCCAGCAGCCCCCGGACTAGCTGGGAGACCCAGTACTTC; CDR3 protein: CASSPRTSWETQYF; J gene: TRBJ2-5; V gene: TRBV7-9; D gene: TRBD2
CDR3 DNA: TGTGCCAGCAGCATCGGGACAGCCCGACACACCTTC; CDR3 protein: CASSIGTARHTF; J gene: TRBJ1-2; V gene: TRBV7-9; D gene: TRBD1
CDR3 DNA: TGTGCCTGGATGGGGCCCCGCGGGCACAATGAGCAGTTCTTC; CDR3 protein: CAWMGPRGHNEQFF; J gene: TRBJ2-1; V gene: TRBV30; D gene: NA
CDR3 DNA: TGCAGTGCGCGGACCGGGACGCTTCGGCAGTTCTTC; CDR3 protein: CSARTGTLRQFF; J gene: TRBJ2-1; V gene: TRBV20-1; D gene: NA
CDR3 DNA: TGCGCCAGCAGCCAAGCGGACACAAAGGAGCAGTACTTC; CDR3 protein: CASSQADTKEQYF; J gene: TRBJ2-7; V gene: TRBV4-1; D gene: NA
CDR3 DNA: TGCAGCGTTGAAGGCCAGGGCGACATGAGCACTGAAGCTTTCTTT; CDR3 protein: CSVEGQGDMSTEAFF; J gene: TRBJ1-1; V gene: TRBV29-1; D gene: NA
CDR3 DNA: TGTGCCAGCAGCCAAGACCCTCCGGATACGCAGTATTTT; CDR3 protein: CASSQDPPDTQYF; J gene: TRBJ2-3; V gene: TRBV3-1; D gene: NA
CDR3 DNA: TGTGCCAGCAGCTTAGCGATAGACAGATCTGAAGCTTTCTTT; CDR3 protein: CASSLAIDRSEAFF; J gene: TRBJ1-1; V gene: TRBV7-2; D gene: NA
CDR3 DNA: TGCAGCGTTGACCTAGCGGGAGGTACCTACGAGCAGTACTTC; CDR3 protein: CSVDLAGGTYEQYF; J gene: TRBJ2-7; V gene: TRBV29-1; D gene: TRBD2
CDR3 DNA: TGTGCCACCAGCGACAGGCGTTACACAGATACGCAGTATTTT; CDR3 protein: CATSDRRYTDTQYF; J gene: TRBJ2-3; V gene: TRBV24-1; D gene: NA
CDR3 DNA: TGTGCCAGCAGCTTCATGGGCTGGAACACTGAAGCTTTCTTT; CDR3 protein: CASSFMGWNTEAFF; J gene: TRBJ1-1; V gene: TRBV7-9; D gene: NA
CDR3 DNA: TGTGCCATCAGTGAGGGACAGACCTCTAGCACAGATACGCAGTATTTT; CDR3 protein: CAISEGQTSSTDTQYF; J gene: TRBJ2-3; V gene: TRBV10-3; D gene: NA
CDR3 DNA: TGTGCCGACGAGGCGGCTAACACTGAAGCTTTCTTT; CDR3 protein: CADEAANTEAFF; J gene: TRBJ1-1; V gene: TRBV2; D gene: NA
CDR3 DNA: TGTGCCAGCAGCGGGTATCAGGATACGCAGTATTTT; CDR3 protein: CASSGYQDTQYF; J gene: TRBJ2-3; V gene: TRBV9; D gene: NA
CDR3 DNA: TGTGCCAGCAGTTTTAGTGCTTCCTACGAGCAGTACTTC; CDR3 protein: CASSFSASYEQYF; J gene: TRBJ2-7; V gene: TRBV27; D gene: NA